These T cell receptor beta chains were read from a single sample in a study of radiotherapy plus CTLA-4 blockade in lung cancer. TCRdb keeps only in-frame clones here, not all; method: immunoSEQ multiplex PCR. This table holds approximately 78,000 clones, 78% found once. The material sequenced was peripheral blood, taken from a patient treated with radiotherapy plus ipilimumab. The receptor source for this set is a human donor with non-small cell lung cancer who had a complete response to radiotherapy plus ipilimumab. CDR3s include the opening cysteine and the closing phenylalanine or tryptophan. A D gene is named only where the DNA matches it firmly. Clone size is shown for a subset of rows, as once, few, many or a class of expanded clone.

J: TRBJ2-2; size: -; V: TRBV6-1; D: -; DNA: TGTGCCAGCAGTGCGGGACGGATCCTCACCGGGGAGCTGTTTTTT; CDR3: CASSAGRILTGELFF
J: TRBJ1-1; size: medium-sized; V: TRBV19; D: -; DNA: TGTGCCAGTAGTGCCCGGGACCTCCTTAGGACTGAAGCTTTCTTT; CDR3: CASSARDLLRTEAFF
J: TRBJ1-2; size: once; V: TRBV7-2; D: TRBD1; DNA: TGTGCCAGCAGCCCTGGGACAGGGAGAGTCTATGGCTACACCTTC; CDR3: CASSPGTGRVYGYTF
J: TRBJ2-7; size: -; V: TRBV7-2; D: TRBD1; DNA: TGTGCCAGCAGCTCGACAGGGGATTCGATCTACGAGCAGTACTTC; CDR3: CASSSTGDSIYEQYF
J: TRBJ1-5; size: few; V: TRBV7-2; D: -; DNA: TGTGCCAGCAGCCCCAACTCGGGAAGTTGGGTCAATCAGCCCCAGCATTTT; CDR3: CASSPNSGSWVNQPQHF
J: TRBJ1-1; size: -; V: TRBV2; D: -; DNA: TGTGCCAGACATTTGAACACTGAAGCTTTCTTT; CDR3: CARHLNTEAFF
J: TRBJ1-1; size: -; V: TRBV7-2; D: -; DNA: TGTGCCAGCAACCCCGGGGCGGGGGCGGACACTGAAGCTTTCTTT; CDR3: CASNPGAGADTEAFF
J: TRBJ1-2; size: -; V: TRBV19; D: TRBD1; DNA: TGTGCCAGTAGGCCGGGACAGACTAACTATGGCTACACCTTC; CDR3: CASRPGQTNYGYTF
J: TRBJ2-3; size: once; V: TRBV10-3; D: -; DNA: TGTGCCATCAGTGAGCTTCTGAGCACAGATACGCAGTATTTT; CDR3: CAISELLSTDTQYF
J: TRBJ1-1; size: -; V: TRBV7-9; D: -; DNA: TGTGCCAGCAGCTTTGAGTTGGGTGAAGCTTTCTTT; CDR3: CASSFELGEAFF
J: TRBJ2-7; size: -; V: TRBV5-1; D: TRBD1; DNA: TGCGCCAGCAGCTTGGGATACAGGGGAAGTGAGCAGTACTTC; CDR3: CASSLGYRGSEQYF
J: TRBJ1-3; size: -; V: TRBV12-5; D: -; DNA: TGTGCTAGTGGTTTGGAGGCCTCTGGAAACACCATATATTTT; CDR3: CASGLEASGNTIYF
J: TRBJ1-3; size: -; V: TRBV5-1; D: -; DNA: TGCGCCAGCAGCGACGGAGAAACCGTCTCTGGAAACACCATATATTTT; CDR3: CASSDGETVSGNTIYF
J: TRBJ2-7; size: -; V: TRBV5-5; D: -; DNA: TGTGCCAGCAGTTATGGGTCGGCAAGGGTGGCCGAGCAGTACTTC; CDR3: CASSYGSARVAEQYF
J: TRBJ2-7; size: -; V: TRBV6-1; D: TRBD1; DNA: TGTGCCAGCAGTCAGGGGACAGCCGCCTCCTACGAGCAGTACTTC; CDR3: CASSQGTAASYEQYF
J: TRBJ2-3; size: -; V: TRBV11-2; D: TRBD2; DNA: TGTGCCAGCTCCCCAGGGGGTAGCGGGAGGACAGATACGCAGTATTTT; CDR3: CASSPGGSGRTDTQYF
J: TRBJ1-2; size: -; V: TRBV2; D: -; DNA: TGTGCCAGCAGTGAAGATACAGGGATATATGGCTACACCTTC; CDR3: CASSEDTGIYGYTF
J: TRBJ2-7; size: -; V: TRBV30; D: -; DNA: TGTGCCCCCCCGGGCCACGAGCAGTACTTC; CDR3: CAPPGHEQYF
J: TRBJ2-5; size: -; V: TRBV2; D: -; DNA: TGTGCCAGCACAGGGCAAAGAGGGGAGACCCAGTACTTC; CDR3: CASTGQRGETQYF
J: TRBJ1-3; size: -; V: TRBV28; D: -; DNA: TGTGCCAGCAGTGAATATGGGACATCTGGAAACACCATATATTTT; CDR3: CASSEYGTSGNTIYF
J: TRBJ1-2; size: -; V: TRBV9; D: -; DNA: TGTGCCAGCAGCGTAGAAGACAGAGGCTACACCTTC; CDR3: CASSVEDRGYTF
J: TRBJ2-1; size: -; V: TRBV4-3; D: TRBD1; DNA: TGCGCCAGCAGCCAAGATGCTCGGGGACAGGGTTTCTACAATGAGCAGTTCTTC; CDR3: CASSQDARGQGFYNEQFF
J: TRBJ1-2; size: -; V: TRBV27; D: TRBD1; DNA: TGTGCCAGCAGTTTCCGGACAGGGGGCATAGGGTACTATGGCTACACCTTC; CDR3: CASSFRTGGIGYYGYTF
J: TRBJ1-2; size: -; V: TRBV4-1; D: TRBD1; DNA: TGCGCCAGCAGCCAAACCGACAGGGGGTACACCTTC; CDR3: CASSQTDRGYTF
J: TRBJ2-1; size: -; V: TRBV5-1; D: -; DNA: TGCGCCAGCAGATTAACAGGGACTGAGCAGTTCTTC; CDR3: CASRLTGTEQFF
J: TRBJ1-3; size: few; V: TRBV5-1; D: -; DNA: TGCGCCAGCAGGGCCCCGGGAGGGGCTCATTCGGGCACCATATATTTT; CDR3: CASRAPGGAHSGTIYF
J: TRBJ1-2; size: -; V: TRBV6-6; D: -; DNA: TGTGCCAGCAGTCTCGGGGAGGGGAGAAACTATGGCTACACCTTC; CDR3: CASSLGEGRNYGYTF
J: TRBJ1-5; size: -; V: TRBV5-6; D: TRBD1; DNA: TGTGCCAGCAGCTCCGGACAGGGGAAGGGCCAGCCCCAGCATTTT; CDR3: CASSSGQGKGQPQHF
J: TRBJ1-3; size: -; V: TRBV5-1; D: TRBD1; DNA: TGCGCCAGCAGCTTGGACAGGGGGCTTGGAAACACCATATATTTT; CDR3: CASSLDRGLGNTIYF
J: TRBJ2-1; size: -; V: TRBV14; D: -; DNA: TGTGCCAGCAGCCCCCGGGTCTTCGGGGTTGAGCAGTTCTTC; CDR3: CASSPRVFGVEQFF
J: TRBJ2-1; size: -; V: TRBV4-3; D: TRBD2; DNA: TGCGCCAGCAGCCAGACTAGCGGGGCCTACAATGAGCAGTTCTTC; CDR3: CASSQTSGAYNEQFF
J: TRBJ1-4; size: -; V: TRBV7-9; D: -; DNA: TGTGCCAGCAGTCGCGACAGACGAAATGAAAAACTGTTTTTT; CDR3: CASSRDRRNEKLFF
J: TRBJ2-3; size: -; V: TRBV12-5; D: TRBD2; DNA: TGTGCTAGTGGTTTGGGAAGCGGGGGCACAGATACGCAGTATTTT; CDR3: CASGLGSGGTDTQYF
J: TRBJ1-6; size: -; V: TRBV7-2; D: -; DNA: TGTGCCAGCCAGCTTAGAATGGGGGCCGGCTCACCCCTCCACTTT; CDR3: CASQLRMGAGSPLHF
J: TRBJ1-1; size: -; V: TRBV6-1; D: -; DNA: TGTGCCAGCAGTGAACGTTGGACAGCAGGAGCTTTCTTT; CDR3: CASSERWTAGAFF
J: TRBJ1-1; size: -; V: TRBV5-1; D: TRBD1; DNA: TGCGCCAGCAGCTCCCAGACAGGGGTAACGAACACTGAAGCTTTCTTT; CDR3: CASSSQTGVTNTEAFF
J: TRBJ2-3; size: -; V: TRBV7-2; D: TRBD2; DNA: TGTGCCAGCAGCCAAGCGGGAGACAGCACAGATACGCAGTATTTT; CDR3: CASSQAGDSTDTQYF
J: TRBJ2-5; size: -; V: TRBV7-8; D: -; DNA: TGTGCCAGCAGGTTCAGGGAGTCGGAGACCCAGTACTTC; CDR3: CASRFRESETQYF
J: TRBJ2-4; size: -; V: TRBV11-2; D: -; DNA: TGTGCCAGCAGCTTGCTAGCGATCCAAAACATTCAGTACTTC; CDR3: CASSLLAIQNIQYF
J: TRBJ2-3; size: -; V: TRBV7-9; D: -; DNA: TGTGCCAGCAGCTTAGTCGCGCTGACGAAGGATACGCAGTATTTT; CDR3: CASSLVALTKDTQYF
J: TRBJ1-5; size: -; V: TRBV5-1; D: -; DNA: TGCGCCAGCAGTCCCCAGGGTATAGATTATAGCAATCAGCCCCAGCATTTT; CDR3: CASSPQGIDYSNQPQHF
J: TRBJ1-2; size: few; V: TRBV11-3; D: -; DNA: TGTGCCAGCAGCCCCCGTAACGGAGGCTACACCTTC; CDR3: CASSPRNGGYTF
J: TRBJ1-1; size: -; V: TRBV5-4; D: TRBD1; DNA: TGTGCCAGCAGCTTGGGAGGGACAGGCGCTTTCTTT; CDR3: CASSLGGTGAFF
J: TRBJ1-6; size: -; V: TRBV5-1; D: TRBD1; DNA: TGCGCCAGCAGCGGCGGGACAGGGGGAAATTCACCCCTCCACTTT; CDR3: CASSGGTGGNSPLHF
J: TRBJ2-3; size: -; V: TRBV7-2; D: TRBD2; DNA: TGTGCCAGCAGCCCGGGACTAAACACAGATACGCAGTATTTT; CDR3: CASSPGLNTDTQYF
J: TRBJ1-5; size: -; V: TRBV11-2; D: -; DNA: TGTGCCAGCAGCTTAGAGGGCATCAATCAGCCCCAGCATTTT; CDR3: CASSLEGINQPQHF
J: TRBJ1-5; size: -; V: TRBV11-2; D: -; DNA: TGTGCCAGCAGCTTAGGGTTTAGCAATCAGCCCCAGCATTTT; CDR3: CASSLGFSNQPQHF